This T cell receptor beta chain comes out of a study of tumour-infiltrating T cells in Burkitt lymphoma. The protocol was immunoSEQ multiplex PCR, while the TCRdb copy is restricted to in-frame clones and leaves out a portion. The sample holds more than 45,000 clones; 31% are singletons and the top ten take 2.9%. This clone was counted a few times. The CDR3 sequence is 15 residues long. V was shortened by 7 bases and J by 2 bases, with 16 bases between the two germline ends. The germline CDR1 and CDR2 sequences are ENHRY and SYGVKD. This receptor was obtained from a human donor with Burkitt lymphoma. Sequencing used tumor tissue. J is TRBJ2-3 and V is TRBV10-3; D gene uncertain. For the CDR3, the DNA is TGTGCCATCAAATCCACGAAGGAAAACACAGATACGCAGTATTTT. It specifies CAIKSTKENTDTQYF.